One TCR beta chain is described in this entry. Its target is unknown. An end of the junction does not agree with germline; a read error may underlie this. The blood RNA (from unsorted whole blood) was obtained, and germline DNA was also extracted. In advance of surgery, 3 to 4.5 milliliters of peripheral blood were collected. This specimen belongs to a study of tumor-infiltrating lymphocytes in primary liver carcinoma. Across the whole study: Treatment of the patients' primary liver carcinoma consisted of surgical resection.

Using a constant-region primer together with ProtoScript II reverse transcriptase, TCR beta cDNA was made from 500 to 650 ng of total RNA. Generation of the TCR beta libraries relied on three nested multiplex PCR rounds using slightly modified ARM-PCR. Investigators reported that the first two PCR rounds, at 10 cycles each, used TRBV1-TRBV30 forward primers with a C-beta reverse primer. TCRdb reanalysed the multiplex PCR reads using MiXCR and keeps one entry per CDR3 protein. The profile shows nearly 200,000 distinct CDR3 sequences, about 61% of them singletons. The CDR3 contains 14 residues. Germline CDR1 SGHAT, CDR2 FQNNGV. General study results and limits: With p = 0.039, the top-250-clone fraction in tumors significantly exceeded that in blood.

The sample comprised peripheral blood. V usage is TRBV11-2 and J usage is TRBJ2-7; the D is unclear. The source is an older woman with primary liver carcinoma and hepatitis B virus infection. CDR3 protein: CSSSPIQHSYEQYF. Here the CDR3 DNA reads TGTTCCAGCAGTCCCATCCAGCACTCCTACGAGCAGTACTTC.